The T cell receptor beta chain described here comes from a study of monozygotic twins with inflammatory bowel disease (dated 2019 in TCRdb). Background for the entire study: The complete study included 28 monozygotic twin pairs: 19 IBD-discordant Danish pairs and nine German pairs, of which four were IBD-concordant and five were IBD-discordant. Disease-associated traits were sought mainly through comparisons between IBD patients and their genetically identical healthy co-twins within discordant pairs. Each individual had, on average, about 151 000 unique TCRalpha sequences and 181 000 unique TCRbeta sequences available for analysis.

From each donor, an approximately 2.6 ml peripheral blood sample was collected into PAXgene tubes and kept at -80 degrees C. Without any T cell sorting, total RNA was extracted from whole blood using the PAXgene blood miRNA kit on an automated QIAcube. Peripheral blood from monozygotic twin pairs who were concordant or discordant for inflammatory bowel disease underwent deep TCRalpha and TCRbeta repertoire profiling using unique molecular barcoding. Smoking habits were recorded for all twin pairs, and individuals were classified as current, former or never smokers. Receptor amplification or capture employed 5' RACE. The input for every TCR library was roughly 4,000 ng of total RNA. For each sample, cDNA synthesis with SMARTScribe reverse transcriptase was split into eight separate reactions. During cDNA synthesis, template switching introduced unique molecular identifiers that contained a 6-nucleotide sample barcode. Amplification of TCRalpha and TCRbeta cDNA involved two nested PCRs of about 15 and 9 cycles, and each PCR was followed by bead purification. Before amplification, the cDNA was treated with uracil DNA-glycosylase and purified using the QIAquick PCR purification kit. In the second PCR, Illumina TruSeq-compatible adapters and sample-specific barcodes were added. TapeStation and Qubit were used to check library quality and concentration, and about 5 ng of each library was pooled. Pooled libraries were sequenced on an Illumina HiSeq2500 single-index Rapid Run with 2 x 100 bp reads and custom sequencing primers. Per the authors' processing: PCR and sequencing errors were corrected by UMI-based consensus assembly using MiGEC version 1.2.6. V(D)J alignment, clonotype assembly and CDR3 extraction were performed with MiXCR version 2.1.1. Gene usage, clonotype sharing and MAIT/NKT TCR abundance were normalised by analysing the top 1000, 10 000 and 20 000 clonotypes per sample. Diversity was computed as the inverse Simpson index with the vegan R package after downsampling to 27 000 UMIs. Paired Mann-Whitney U tests were applied to discordant twin pairs, with Benjamini-Hochberg correction for multiple testing. The reads were reprocessed in TCRdb, with one entry per CDR3 protein sequence and no accompanying DNA. The V and J calls here are based on TCRdb, not the publication. The sample table gives fewer than 550,000 distinct CDR3 sequences. The ten largest clones capture roughly 2.5% of the sample.

Comment on this clonotype: Its antigen is unknown.

On the study overall, not on this receptor specifically: Compared with healthy twins, IBD patients had fewer clonotypes in common with other individuals, a difference most pronounced in patients showing signs of disease activity. No difference in repertoire similarity was observed between concordant and discordant twins, possibly owing to limited statistical power. Background noise and inter-individual variability may have been introduced into the repertoires by the differing immunosuppressive treatments among patients. Different T cell subtypes could not be distinguished in the analysis. The results gave no support for a single strong signal or clonotype linked to IBD. A decrease in TCRbeta repertoire diversity, as measured by inverse Simpson index, was observed in IBD patients compared with their healthy co-twins.

Spanning cysteine to phenylalanine, the CDR3 consists of 13 amino acids. The record lacks a DNA sequence. CDR1 and CDR2 (SGHRS, YFSETQ) derive from the germline V gene. The chain was built from TRBV5-1 and TRBJ1-1; the D call of TRBD1 rests on TCRdb alone, since no DNA is present to check it. This TCR was recovered from a human donor with ulcerative colitis or Crohn's disease, or a healthy co-twin of an affected twin (not recorded which). The sequenced material came from blood. For the CDR3, the sequence is CASTEGADTEAFF.